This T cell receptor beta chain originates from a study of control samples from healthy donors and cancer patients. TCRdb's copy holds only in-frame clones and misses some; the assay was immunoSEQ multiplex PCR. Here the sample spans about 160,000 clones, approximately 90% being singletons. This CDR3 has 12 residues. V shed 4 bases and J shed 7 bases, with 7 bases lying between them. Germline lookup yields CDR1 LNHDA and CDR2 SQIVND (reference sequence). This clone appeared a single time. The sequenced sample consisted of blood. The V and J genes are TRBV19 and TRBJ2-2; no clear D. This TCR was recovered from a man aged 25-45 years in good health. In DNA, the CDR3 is TGTGCCAGTAGTAGACTCGGCGGGGAGCTGTTTTTT. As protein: CASSRLGGELFF. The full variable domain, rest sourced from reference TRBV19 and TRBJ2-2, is DGGITQSPKYLFRKEGQNVTLSCEQNLNHDAMYWYRQDPGQGLRLIYYSQIVNDFQKGDIAEGYSVSREKKESFPLTVTSAQKNPTAFYLCASSRLGGELFFGEGSRLTVL.